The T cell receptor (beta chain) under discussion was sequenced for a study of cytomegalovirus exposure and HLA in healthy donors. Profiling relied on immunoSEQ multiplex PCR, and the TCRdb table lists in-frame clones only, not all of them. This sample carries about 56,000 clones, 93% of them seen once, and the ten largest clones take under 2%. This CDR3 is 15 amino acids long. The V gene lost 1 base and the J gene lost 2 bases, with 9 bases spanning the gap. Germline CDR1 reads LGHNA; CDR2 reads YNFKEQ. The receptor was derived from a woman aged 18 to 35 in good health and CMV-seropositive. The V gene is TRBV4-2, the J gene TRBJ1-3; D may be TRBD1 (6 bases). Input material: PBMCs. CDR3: CASSQAQGTGNTIYF. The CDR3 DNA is TGTGCCAGCAGCCAAGCCCAGGGGACTGGAAACACCATATATTTT.